A single sample gave rise to the 20 T cell receptor beta chains below, sequenced in a study of shared clonotypes between healthy human individuals. The naive CD8 fraction comprised CD45RO-negative cells positively selected for CCR7 and excluded terminally differentiated effector memory CD45RA+ cells. Produced via immunoSEQ multiplex PCR; TCRdb's table is partial and in-frame only. Of roughly 2.1 million clones listed, 85% to 95% are singletons. Sequencing was performed on naive CD8+ T cells from PBMCs. These receptor sequences come from a man aged 18 to 35 in good health. Some clones in this sample may be carry-over from other donors' samples.

V and J are TRBV27 and TRBJ1-4; TRBD1 is a possible D gene (5 bases). Per the germline V gene, CDR1 is MNHEY and CDR2 is SMNVEV (reference sequence). Trimming removed 6 bases at V and 5 bases at J, with 13 bases between. CDR3 size: 14 residues. The CDR3 coding sequence is TGTGCCAGCAGCCGGGACTTCGCCAATGAAAAACTGTTTTTT. Translated: CASSRDFANEKLFF.

This chain uses TRBV4-1 with TRBJ2-7; TRBD1 matches 8 bases. The CDR3 contains 18 residues. V trimming: 0 bases; J trimming: 4 bases; junction bases outside the gene matches: 14. Germline-derived CDR1 and CDR2 are MGHRA and YSYEKL. The CDR3 loop reads CASSQEVQGAPSLYEQYF. The CDR3 DNA reads TGCGCCAGCAGCCAAGAGGTTCAGGGGGCTCCTTCTCTTTACGAGCAGTACTTC.

The gene calls are TRBV11-2 and TRBJ2-5, with D uncertain. Germline loops: CDR1 SGHAT, CDR2 FQNNGV. This CDR3 comprises 14 residues. V was trimmed by 5 bases and J by 10 bases, leaving 20 bases between them. The CDR3 nucleotides read TGTGCCAGCAGCCCCCCGGCGGACGAAGGTGGCCAGTACTTC. It yields the protein CASSPPADEGGQYF.

This chain joins TRBV25-1 and TRBJ1-3; the D gene is possibly TRBD1 (5 bases). There are 15 residues in the CDR3. Trimming left V 5 bases short and J 0 bases short, with 11 bases between. Germline V lookup: CDR1 MGHDK, CDR2 SYGVNS. CDR3 protein: CASSYTGVSGNTIYF. For the CDR3, the DNA is TGTGCCAGCAGTTACACGGGGGTCTCTGGAAACACCATATATTTT.

The chain employs TRBV6-5 and TRBJ2-7; D possibly corresponds to TRBD1 (5 bases). The CDR3 runs to 14 residues. Germline V CDR1 and CDR2: MNHEY, SVGAGI. V was pared by 3 bases and J by 3 bases, with 12 bases between. The CDR3 sequence is CASSYYAGNYEQYF. CDR3 DNA: TGTGCCAGCAGTTATTACGCAGGGAACTACGAGCAGTACTTC.

The genes are TRBV4-3 and TRBJ1-1, with 10 bases lining up with TRBD1. In germline, CDR1 is LGHNA, CDR2 YSLEER. V lost 4 bases and J lost 0; bases outside the gene matches: 8. The CDR3 has 17 residues. CDR3 nucleotide sequence: TGCGCCAGCAGCCGCGGGACAGGGGCCACCCTGAACACTGAAGCTTTCTTT. Translating gives CASSRGTGATLNTEAFF.

The rearrangement joins TRBV27 to TRBJ1-2, with TRBD1 matching over 7 bases. With V trimmed by 7 bases and J by 3 bases, 2 bases remained unmatched. The CDR3 totals 12 residues. In germline, CDR1 is MNHEY, CDR2 SMNVEV (reference sequence). The CDR3 DNA reads TGTGCCAGCAAAGGGACAGACTATGGCTACACCTTC. This encodes CASKGTDYGYTF.

The chain couples TRBV6-1 to TRBJ2-5; 14 bases are a match to TRBD2. V was clipped by 3 bases and J by 5 bases; unmatched bases: 14. Germline CDR1 is MNHNS and CDR2 is SASEGT. The CDR3 length is 19 residues. The CDR3 protein is CASSENVAGTSGRGETQYF. CDR3 nucleotides: TGTGCCAGCAGTGAGAATGTGGCCGGGACTAGCGGGAGAGGGGAGACCCAGTACTTC.

The rearrangement joins TRBV7-3 to TRBJ2-2; D is perhaps TRBD2 (6 bases). V was cut by 0 bases and J by 5 bases, with 10 bases left in between. The germline V gene encodes CDR1 SGHTA and CDR2 FQGTGA. CDR3 length: 15 residues. The CDR3 is CASSLTGSGTGELFF. The CDR3 DNA follows: TGTGCCAGCAGCTTAACCGGGAGTGGTACCGGGGAGCTGTTTTTT.

This clone was seen only a few times. CDR3 in amino acids: CASSSSWWAEAFF. The CDR3 coding sequence is TGTGCCAGCAGTTCCTCCTGGTGGGCTGAAGCTTTCTTT. The rearrangement joins TRBV27 to TRBJ1-1, with D unresolved. This CDR3 comprises 13 residues. The germline V gene encodes CDR1 MNHEY and CDR2 SMNVEV (reference sequence). Trimming stripped 4 bases from V and 6 bases from J, with 12 bases between.

About this clone itself: This same CDR3 is encoded by further DNA sequences in the sample. This chain links TRBV27 with TRBJ2-7; 7 bases match TRBD2. The germline V gene encodes CDR1 MNHEY and CDR2 SMNVEV (reference sequence). J was trimmed by 2 bases and V by 2 bases; bases with no gene match: 3. This CDR3 is built from 14 residues. This CDR3 reads CASSLIGGTYEQYF. DNA of the CDR3: TGTGCCAGCAGTTTAATCGGGGGGACCTACGAGCAGTACTTC.

The chain is built from TRBV12-5 and TRBJ1-5, with D tentatively TRBD1 (5 bases). V lost 9 bases to trimming and J lost 0 bases, with 12 bases between them. Germline lookup yields CDR1 LGHNT and CDR2 FRNRAP. The CDR3 has 14 residues. The CDR3 here is CASSQGNSNQPQHF. In DNA form, the CDR3 reads TGTGCTAGCAGCCAGGGAAATAGCAATCAGCCCCAGCATTTT. Full variable domain (remainder filled in from reference TRBV12-5 and TRBJ1-5): DARVTQTPRHKVTEMGQEVTMRCQPILGHNTVFWYRQTMMQGLELLAYFRNRAPLDDSGMPKDRFSAEMPDATLATLKIQPSEPRDSAVYFCASSQGNSNQPQHFGDGTRLSIL.

The CDR3 DNA sequence: TGTGCCACCAGCTCCCGTCTGAATGAGCAGTTCTTC. Amino acids: CATSSRLNEQFF. This sequence joins TRBV15 and TRBJ2-1; D is ambiguous. Germline CDR1 LNHNV, CDR2 YYDKDF (reference sequence). Trimming pared 5 bases from V and 7 bases from J, leaving 9 bases between. The CDR3 consists of 12 residues.

The CDR3 DNA reads as TGTGCCTGGAGCCAATCCGACAGGGCCTACTCCTACGAGCAGTACTTC. Protein product: CAWSQSDRAYSYEQYF. The V gene is TRBV30, the J gene TRBJ2-7, with TRBD1 matching over 7 bases. CDR1 is GTSNPN, CDR2 SVGIG, per germline (reference sequence). V lost 3 bases, J lost 0 bases, and 11 bases stayed unmatched. The CDR3 contains 16 residues.

With respect to this clone: The same CDR3 arises from other DNA sequences in this sample as well. V and J are TRBV9 and TRBJ2-7; D may be TRBD2 (5 bases). This CDR3 is 14 amino acids long. Germline values: CDR1 SGDLS, CDR2 YYNGEE. V gave up 2 bases and J gave up 0 bases, with 9 bases separating them. The CDR3 DNA follows: TGTGCCAGCAGCGTTGAGCGGACCTCCTACGAGCAGTACTTC. Protein sequence: CASSVERTSYEQYF.

In this sample, this clone turned up once. The chain is built from TRBV5-6 and TRBJ1-1; no clear D gene. The ends were cut back, 0 bases at V and 2 bases at J, with 8 bases in the middle. This CDR3 is built from 14 residues. Germline V gives CDR1 SGHDT, CDR2 YYEEEE. The CDR3 here is CASSLGAANTEAFF. CDR3 nucleotides: TGTGCCAGCAGCTTGGGGGCAGCCAACACTGAAGCTTTCTTT. The whole variable domain, filled in from reference TRBV5-6 and TRBJ1-1, reads DAGVTQSPTHLIKTRGQQVTLRCSPKSGHDTVSWYQQALGQGPQFIFQYYEEEERQRGNFPDRFSGHQFPNYSSELNVNALLLGDSALYLCASSLGAANTEAFFGQGTRLTVV.

This chain's CDR3 is CASSGARRDTDTGELFF. The CDR3 bases are TGTGCCAGCAGTGGGGCGAGGCGGGACACCGACACCGGGGAGCTGTTTTTT. The V and J genes are TRBV25-1 and TRBJ2-2, with D possibly called TRBD1 or TRBD2 (6 bases each). Trimming shortened V by 4 bases and J by 3 bases, and 18 bases separated the two germline ends. Germline V gene lookup returns CDR1 MGHDK and CDR2 SYGVNS. CDR3 length: 17 amino acids. Drawing the rest from reference TRBV25-1 and TRBJ2-2, the complete variable domain is EADIYQTPRYLVIGTGKKITLECSQTMGHDKMYWYQQDPGMELHLIHYSYGVNSTEKGDLSSESTVSRIRTEHFPLTLESARPSHTSQYLCASSGARRDTDTGELFFGEGSRLTVL.

The chain joins TRBV13 to TRBJ2-1; D is undetermined. There are 14 residues in the CDR3. Germline CDR1 reads PRHDT; CDR2 reads FYEKMQ (reference sequence). The V gene lost 4 bases and the J gene lost 0 bases, with 7 bases spanning the gap. The CDR3 DNA is TGTGCCAGCAGCTCCAGGAGCTCCTACAATGAGCAGTTCTTC. This gives the protein CASSSRSSYNEQFF.

The chain combines TRBV4-1 with TRBJ2-7; 9 bases line up with TRBD1. CDR1 MGHRA and CDR2 YSYEKL come from the germline V gene. This CDR3 has 15 amino acids. Losses at the gene ends were 1 base for V and 3 bases for J; bases not matched to a gene: 4. CDR3 sequence reads: CASSQGRQGDYEQYF. CDR3 DNA: TGCGCCAGCAGCCAAGGGCGACAGGGGGACTACGAGCAGTACTTC.

A note on this clone: Other DNA sequences of this sample code for an identical CDR3. The rearrangement joins TRBV27 to TRBJ2-7; D not certain. This CDR3 is 13 amino acids long. Germline V CDR1 and CDR2: MNHEY, SMNVEV (reference sequence). V was pared by 4 bases and J by 2 bases, with 9 bases between. The CDR3: CASSWSQTYEQYF. The CDR3, as DNA: TGTGCCAGCAGTTGGTCACAGACCTACGAGCAGTACTTC.